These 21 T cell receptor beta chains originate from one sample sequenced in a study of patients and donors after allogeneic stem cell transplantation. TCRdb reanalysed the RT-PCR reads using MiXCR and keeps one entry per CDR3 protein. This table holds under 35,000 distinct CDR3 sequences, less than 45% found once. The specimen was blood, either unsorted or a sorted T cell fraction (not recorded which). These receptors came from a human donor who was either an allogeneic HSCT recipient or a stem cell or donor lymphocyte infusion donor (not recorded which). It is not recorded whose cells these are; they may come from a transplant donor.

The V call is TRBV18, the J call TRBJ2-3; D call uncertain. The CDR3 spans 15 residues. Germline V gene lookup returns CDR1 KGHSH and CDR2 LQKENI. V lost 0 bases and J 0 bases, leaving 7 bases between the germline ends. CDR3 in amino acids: CASSPPTSSTDTQYF. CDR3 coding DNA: TGTGCCAGCTCACCACCCACAAGCAGCACAGATACGCAGTATTTT. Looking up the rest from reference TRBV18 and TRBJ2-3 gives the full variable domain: NAGVMQNPRHLVRRRGQEARLRCSPMKGHSHVYWYRQLPEEGLKFMVYLQKENIIDESGMPKERFSAEFPKEGPSILRIQQVVRGDSAAYFCASSPPTSSTDTQYFGPGTRLTVL.

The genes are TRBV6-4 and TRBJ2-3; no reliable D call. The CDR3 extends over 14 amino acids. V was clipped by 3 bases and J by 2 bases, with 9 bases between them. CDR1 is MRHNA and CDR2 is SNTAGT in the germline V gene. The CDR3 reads CASSEVRDTDTQYF. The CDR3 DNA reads TGTGCCAGCAGTGAAGTTCGTGACACAGATACGCAGTATTTT.

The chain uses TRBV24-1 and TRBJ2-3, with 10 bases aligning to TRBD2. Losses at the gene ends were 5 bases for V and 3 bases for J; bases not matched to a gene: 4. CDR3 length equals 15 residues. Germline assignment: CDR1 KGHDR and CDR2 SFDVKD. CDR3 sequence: CATSALAGETDTQYF. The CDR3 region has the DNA TGTGCCACCAGTGCCCTAGCGGGGGAAACAGATACGCAGTATTTT.

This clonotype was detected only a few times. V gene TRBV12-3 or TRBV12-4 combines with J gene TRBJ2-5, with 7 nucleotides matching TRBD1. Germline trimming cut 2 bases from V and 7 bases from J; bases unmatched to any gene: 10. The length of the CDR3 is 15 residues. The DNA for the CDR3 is TGTGCCAGCAGTTTAAGGGAAACAGGGGTGGGGACCCAGTACTTC. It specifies CASSLRETGVGTQYF.

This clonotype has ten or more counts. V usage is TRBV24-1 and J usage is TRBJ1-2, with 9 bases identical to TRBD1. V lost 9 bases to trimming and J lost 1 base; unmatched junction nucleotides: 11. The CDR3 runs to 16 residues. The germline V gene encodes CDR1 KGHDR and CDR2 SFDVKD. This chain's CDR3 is CATSGPDRGDNYGYTF. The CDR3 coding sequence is TGTGCCACCTCAGGACCTGACAGGGGGGATAACTATGGCTACACCTTC.

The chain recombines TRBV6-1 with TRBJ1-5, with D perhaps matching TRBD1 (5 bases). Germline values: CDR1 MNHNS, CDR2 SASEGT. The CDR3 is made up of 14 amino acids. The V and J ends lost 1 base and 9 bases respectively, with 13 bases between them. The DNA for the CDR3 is TGTGCCAGCAGTGAAGTCCCCGACGGGGGGCCCCAGCATTTT. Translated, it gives CASSEVPDGGPQHF.

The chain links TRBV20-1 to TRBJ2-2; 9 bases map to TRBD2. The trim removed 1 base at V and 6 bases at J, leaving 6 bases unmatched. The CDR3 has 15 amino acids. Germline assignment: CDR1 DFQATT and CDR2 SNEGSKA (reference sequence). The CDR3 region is CSARAGIAGAGELFF. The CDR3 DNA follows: TGCAGTGCTAGAGCGGGAATAGCGGGAGCCGGGGAGCTGTTTTTT.

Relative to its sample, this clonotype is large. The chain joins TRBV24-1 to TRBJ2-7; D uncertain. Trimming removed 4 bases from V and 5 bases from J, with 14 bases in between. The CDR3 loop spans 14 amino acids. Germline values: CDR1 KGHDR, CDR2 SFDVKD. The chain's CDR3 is CATSDSGLQDEQYF. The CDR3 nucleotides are TGTGCCACCAGTGACTCCGGTCTCCAGGACGAGCAGTACTTC.

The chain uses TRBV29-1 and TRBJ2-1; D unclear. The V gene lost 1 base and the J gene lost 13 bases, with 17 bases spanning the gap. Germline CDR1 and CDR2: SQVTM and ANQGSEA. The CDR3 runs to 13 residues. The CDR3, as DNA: TGCAGCGTTGAAGGTCCGTTTCCCCATCCCCAGTTCTTC. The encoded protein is CSVEGPFPHPQFF.

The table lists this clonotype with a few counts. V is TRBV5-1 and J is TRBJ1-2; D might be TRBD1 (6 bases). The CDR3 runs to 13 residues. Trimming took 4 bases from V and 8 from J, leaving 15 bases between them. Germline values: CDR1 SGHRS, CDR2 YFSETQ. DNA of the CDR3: TGCGCCAGCAGCCCAGGGGACGGTAGGGGCTACACCTTC. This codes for CASSPGDGRGYTF.

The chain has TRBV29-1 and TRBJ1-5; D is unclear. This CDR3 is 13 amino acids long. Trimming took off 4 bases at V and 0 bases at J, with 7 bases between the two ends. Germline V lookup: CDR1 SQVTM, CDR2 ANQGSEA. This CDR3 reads CSVGYYSNQPQHF. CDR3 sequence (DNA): TGCAGCGTTGGGTACTATAGCAATCAGCCCCAGCATTTT.

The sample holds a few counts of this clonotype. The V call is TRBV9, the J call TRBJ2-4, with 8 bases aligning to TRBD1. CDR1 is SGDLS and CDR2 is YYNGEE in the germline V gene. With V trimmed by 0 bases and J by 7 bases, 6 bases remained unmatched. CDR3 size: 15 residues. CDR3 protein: CASSVEGTGWNIQYF. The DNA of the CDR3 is TGTGCCAGCAGCGTAGAGGGGACAGGTTGGAACATTCAGTACTTC.

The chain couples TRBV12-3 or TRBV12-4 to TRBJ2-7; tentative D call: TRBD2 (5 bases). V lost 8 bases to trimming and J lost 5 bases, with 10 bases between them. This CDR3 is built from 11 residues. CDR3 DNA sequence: TGTGCCAGCTGCGACTACGACGAGCAGTACTTC. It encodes CASCDYDEQYF.

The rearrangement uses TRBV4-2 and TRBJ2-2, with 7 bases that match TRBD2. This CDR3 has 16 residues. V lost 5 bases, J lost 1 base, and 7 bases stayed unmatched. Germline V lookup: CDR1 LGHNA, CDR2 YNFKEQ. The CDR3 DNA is TGTGCCAGCAGCGCCCCCTTAGCGGGGAACACCGGGGAGCTGTTTTTT. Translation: CASSAPLAGNTGELFF.

CDR3 protein: CASSQPDRLNAFGYTF. The CDR3 DNA follows: TGTGCCAGCAGCCAACCCGACAGGCTAAACGCGTTTGGCTACACCTTC. The chain uses TRBV4-2 and TRBJ1-2; maybe TRBD1 (6 bases). V was trimmed by 2 bases and J by 7 bases, leaving 20 bases between them. The CDR3 spans 16 residues. CDR1 LGHNA and CDR2 YNFKEQ come from the germline V gene.

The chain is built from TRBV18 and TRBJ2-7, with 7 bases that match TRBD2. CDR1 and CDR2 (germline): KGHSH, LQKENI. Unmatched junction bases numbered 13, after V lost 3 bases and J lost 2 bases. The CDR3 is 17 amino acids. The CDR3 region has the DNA TGTGCCAGCTCACCTGACGGGGAGGGCCCCCCAACCTACGAGCAGTACTTC. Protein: CASSPDGEGPPTYEQYF.

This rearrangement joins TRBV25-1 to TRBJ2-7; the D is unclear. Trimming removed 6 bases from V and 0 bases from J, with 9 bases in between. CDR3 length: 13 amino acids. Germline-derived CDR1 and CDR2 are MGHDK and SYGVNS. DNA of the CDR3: TGTGCCAGCAGCGCTATAAGCTCCTACGAGCAGTACGTC. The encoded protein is CASSAISSYEQYV.

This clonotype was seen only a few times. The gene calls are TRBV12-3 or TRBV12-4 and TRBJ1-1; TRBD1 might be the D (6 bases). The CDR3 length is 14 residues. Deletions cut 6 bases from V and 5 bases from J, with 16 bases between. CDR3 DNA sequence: TGTGCCAGCAGGCAGAACAGGGAGGATACTGAAGCTTTCTTT. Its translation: CASRQNREDTEAFF.

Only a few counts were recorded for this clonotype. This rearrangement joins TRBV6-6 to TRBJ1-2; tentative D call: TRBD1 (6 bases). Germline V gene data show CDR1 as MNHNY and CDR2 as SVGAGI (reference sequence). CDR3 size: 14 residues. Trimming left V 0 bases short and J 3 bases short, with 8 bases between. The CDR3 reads CASSYSNRDYGYTF. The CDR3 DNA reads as TGTGCCAGCAGTTACTCGAACAGGGACTATGGCTACACCTTC.

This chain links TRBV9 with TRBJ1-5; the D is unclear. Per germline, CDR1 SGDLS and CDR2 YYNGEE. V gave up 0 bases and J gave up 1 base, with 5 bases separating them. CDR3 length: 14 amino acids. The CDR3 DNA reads TGTGCCAGCAGCGTAGACCCCAGCAATCAGCCCCAGCATTTT. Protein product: CASSVDPSNQPQHF.

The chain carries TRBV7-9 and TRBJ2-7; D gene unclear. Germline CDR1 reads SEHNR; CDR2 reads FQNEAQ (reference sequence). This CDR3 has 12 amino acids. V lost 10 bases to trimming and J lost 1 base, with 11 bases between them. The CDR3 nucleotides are TGTGCCATGGAAGGTACATCCTACGAGCAGTACTTC. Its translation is CAMEGTSYEQYF.